The 31 T cell receptor beta chains presented below share a single source sample, sequenced in a study of CD8 T cells in ankylosing spondylitis. General study points: There was a TCR beta motif, made of fewer than 10 highly homologous variants, that appeared characteristic of ankylosing spondylitis blood.

These receptors lack a known antigen. MiXCR, applied by TCRdb to the 5' RACE reads, yields one record per CDR3 protein. The repertoire consists of around 890,000 distinct CDR3 sequences, with approximately 12% occurring once and the leading ten covering roughly 0.51%. The sequencing input was blood, either unsorted or a sorted T cell fraction (not recorded which). Source of these receptors: a male donor with ankylosing spondylitis.

V usage is TRBV20-1 and J usage is TRBJ1-2; D is unclear. This CDR3 has 12 residues. V gave up 3 bases and J gave up 7 bases, with 12 bases separating them. Germline V gene data show CDR1 as DFQATT and CDR2 as SNEGSKA (reference sequence). In nucleotides, the CDR3 is TGCAGTGCTAGCAAGAGTGCTGCTGGCTACACCTTC. As protein: CSASKSAAGYTF.

This clonotype has only a few counts. The chain recombines TRBV5-1 with TRBJ2-5; tentative D call: TRBD2 (5 bases). This CDR3 has 15 amino acids. Germline V gives CDR1 SGHRS, CDR2 YFSETQ. V lost 1 base to trimming and J lost 2 bases, with 12 bases between them. The CDR3 protein is CASSLHSRDQETQYF. CDR3 nucleotides: TGCGCCAGCAGCTTGCATTCGAGGGATCAAGAGACCCAGTACTTC.

There are many counts of this clonotype. The chain couples TRBV20-1 to TRBJ2-7, with D hard to call. With 2 bases removed from V and 4 bases from J, the gap between germline ends came to 15 bases. The CDR3 covers 14 residues. Looked up from germline, CDR1 is DFQATT and CDR2 is SNEGSKA (reference sequence). The CDR3 bases are TGCAGTGCTAGACAGGTACCCTTCTCATACGAGCAGTACTTC. Translation: CSARQVPFSYEQYF.

In this sample, this clonotype turned up a few times. The chain uses TRBV12-3 or TRBV12-4 and TRBJ1-5; 7 bases line up with TRBD1. The length of the CDR3 is 14 residues. V trimming: 8 bases; J trimming: 6 bases; junction bases outside the gene matches: 10. CDR3: CASGQGVRGQPQHF. The CDR3 nucleotides are TGTGCCAGCGGTCAGGGGGTAAGAGGTCAGCCCCAGCATTTT.

This clonotype was recorded many times. CDR3 sequence reads: CASSSSNYLADGYTF. The CDR3 DNA is TGTGCCAGCAGTTCCTCAAATTACCTAGCGGATGGCTACACCTTC. The chain recombines TRBV12-3 or TRBV12-4 with TRBJ1-2; D ambiguous. Trimming shortened V by 4 bases and J by 6 bases, and 18 bases separated the two germline ends. There are 15 residues in the CDR3.

This clonotype was detected ten times or more. The genes are TRBV7-9 and TRBJ1-3; D is uncertain. The V gene's germline CDR1 is SEHNR and CDR2 FQNEAQ (reference sequence). V lost 1 base and J lost 1, with 5 bases in between. This CDR3 has 14 residues. Here the CDR3 reads CASSLGVSGNTIYF. In nucleotides, the CDR3 is TGTGCCAGCAGCTTAGGCGTTTCTGGAAACACCATATATTTT.

In this sample, this clonotype turned up many times. The chain is built from TRBV29-1 and TRBJ1-3, with unresolved D. The V gene's germline CDR1 is SQVTM and CDR2 ANQGSEA. This CDR3 spans 14 amino acids. V shed 5 bases and J shed 0 bases, with 11 bases lying between them. Here the CDR3 reads CSVSRAYSGNTIYF. The CDR3 bases are TGCAGCGTTAGCCGGGCCTACTCTGGAAACACCATATATTTT.

This clonotype occurred a few times. The rearrangement joins TRBV10-3 to TRBJ1-5; D gene ambiguous. The germline CDR1 and CDR2 sequences are ENHRY and SYGVKD. Trimming took 0 bases from V and 6 from J, leaving 12 bases between them. The CDR3 is 15 amino acids. As DNA, the CDR3 is TGTGCCATCAGTGAGTCGTTGCAGGCTAGTCAGCCCCAGCATTTT. Translation gives CAISESLQASQPQHF.

This chain joins TRBV27 and TRBJ1-2, with 7 bases that match TRBD1. V lost 4 bases and J lost 8; bases outside the gene matches: 4. Germline V gives CDR1 MNHEY, CDR2 SMNVEV (reference sequence). This CDR3 spans 12 amino acids. The CDR3 region is CASSYSGGGYTF. The CDR3 DNA follows: TGTGCCAGCAGTTATTCAGGGGGAGGCTACACCTTC.

In its sample, this clonotype was seen a few times. The rearrangement links TRBV4-1 to TRBJ2-3; the D gene is possibly TRBD2 (5 bases). Germline CDR1 and CDR2: MGHRA and YSYEKL. Trimming shortened V by 1 base and J by 3 bases, and 29 bases separated the two germline ends. CDR3 size: 21 residues. The CDR3 loop reads CASSQGILLRVPTAETDTQYF. The CDR3 nucleotides read TGCGCCAGCAGCCAAGGGATCTTGTTGAGGGTACCAACCGCGGAGACAGATACGCAGTATTTT.

This CDR3 is CASSLAPRGLRGQPQHF. CDR3 bases: TGTGCCAGCAGCTTAGCACCCCGAGGATTAAGGGGACAGCCCCAGCATTTT. V gene TRBV7-8 combines with J gene TRBJ1-5, with D possibly being TRBD1 (5 bases). The V and J ends lost 0 bases and 7 bases respectively, with 19 bases between them. CDR1 and CDR2 (germline): SGHVS, FQNEAQ. This CDR3 is built from 17 residues.

This clonotype was observed many times. V is TRBV5-1 and J is TRBJ1-1; 8 bases fit TRBD1. The CDR3 covers 14 residues. Germline lookup yields CDR1 SGHRS and CDR2 YFSETQ. Losses at the gene ends were 4 bases for V and 9 bases for J; bases not matched to a gene: 11. For the CDR3, the DNA is TGCGCCAGCAGCGTAAGGGACAGGCGCTTTCAAGCTTTCTTT. Protein product: CASSVRDRRFQAFF.

The V gene is TRBV4-3, the J gene TRBJ2-7; TRBD2 is a possible D gene (6 bases). Germline loops: CDR1 LGHNA, CDR2 YSLEER. Between the trimmed V and J ends, which lost 3 bases and 3 bases, there was a span of 15 bases. CDR3 length: 15 amino acids. The CDR3 is CASSQGGTANYEQYF. For the CDR3, the DNA is TGCGCCAGCAGCCAGGGCGGGACGGCCAACTACGAGCAGTACTTC.

This chain joins TRBV5-1 and TRBJ2-1, with 9 bases aligning to TRBD2. Unmatched junction bases numbered 7, after V lost 2 bases and J lost 4 bases. The CDR3 contains 16 residues. The germline gives CDR1 SGHRS, CDR2 YFSETQ. CDR3 in DNA: TGCGCCAGCAGCTTAAGTCCTAGCGGGACTTACAATGAGCAGTTCTTC. Translated: CASSLSPSGTYNEQFF.

The J gene is TRBJ2-1, the V gene TRBV7-3, with 15 bases matching TRBD2. This CDR3 has 19 residues. Germline V lookup: CDR1 SGHTA, CDR2 FQGTGA. V lost 5 bases to trimming and J lost 7 bases; unmatched junction nucleotides: 15. CDR3 DNA sequence: TGTGCCAGCAGCCCGGGACTAGCGGGGGGATTCGCCCTTAGGAATGAGCAGTTCTTC. It encodes CASSPGLAGGFALRNEQFF.

This chain uses TRBV12-3 or TRBV12-4 with TRBJ2-7; D may match TRBD1 or TRBD2 (6 bases each). CDR3 length equals 13 residues. Trimming took off 6 bases at V and 4 bases at J, with 13 bases between the two ends. The CDR3, as DNA: TGTGCCAGCAGCCGGGGGCAATTTTACGAGCAGTACTTC. Protein: CASSRGQFYEQYF.

The sample holds many counts of this clonotype. CDR3 amino acids: CATSRDPPQKRDLYEQYF. CDR3 in DNA: TGTGCCACCAGCAGAGATCCGCCTCAAAAGCGGGATCTCTACGAGCAGTACTTC. The rearrangement uses TRBV15 and TRBJ2-7, with TRBD2 matching 7 bases. J gave up 3 bases and V 0 bases, and 14 bases lay outside the gene matches. The CDR3 loop spans 18 amino acids. Per the germline V gene, CDR1 is LNHNV and CDR2 is YYDKDF (reference sequence).

The chain is built from TRBV20-1 and TRBJ2-7; D remains unclear. This CDR3 comprises 15 residues. Germline CDR1 and CDR2: DFQATT and SNEGSKA (reference sequence). The germline V and J ends were trimmed by 0 bases and 5 bases, with 17 bases remaining between them. In DNA form, the CDR3 reads TGCAGTGCTAGAGATCACCTACGCCTCGACCACGAGCAGTACTTC. It translates to CSARDHLRLDHEQYF.

V and J are TRBV28 and TRBJ2-7, with TRBD1 matching over 9 bases. The CDR3 consists of 15 residues. Germline loops: CDR1 MDHEN, CDR2 SYDVKM. V was clipped by 5 bases and J by 7 bases; unmatched bases: 12. In DNA, the CDR3 is TGTGCCAGCAGTCCCTCCGGGACAGGGAGACGGGAGCAGTACTTC. Protein product: CASSPSGTGRREQYF.

This clonotype was detected only a few times. The chain recombines TRBV20-1 with TRBJ1-2; D is unresolved. CDR3 size: 13 residues. V was shortened by 8 bases and J by 5 bases, with 18 bases between the two germline ends. CDR1 is DFQATT, CDR2 SNEGSKA, per germline (reference sequence). CDR3 nucleotides: TGCAGTCTCGCCGGATGGGGAGGGTATGGCTACACCTTC. Translating gives CSLAGWGGYGYTF.

The chain recombines TRBV30 with TRBJ1-3, with a tentative D call TRBD1 (6 bases). V was pared by 5 bases and J by 1 base, with 12 bases between. This CDR3 spans 14 amino acids. Germline V gene sequence: CDR1 GTSNPN, CDR2 SVGIG (reference sequence). The DNA of the CDR3 is TGTGCCTGGGAACAGGGCAGTTCTGGAAACACCATATATTTT. Translating it yields CAWEQGSSGNTIYF.

The chain has TRBV29-1 and TRBJ1-2; maybe TRBD1 (6 bases). The CDR3 is 12 residues long. V gave up 4 bases and J gave up 4 bases, with 10 bases separating them. Germline loops: CDR1 SQVTM, CDR2 ANQGSEA. CDR3 sequence: CSVGQGSYGYTF. The CDR3 nucleotides read TGCAGCGTTGGCCAGGGGAGCTATGGCTACACCTTC.

This clonotype was observed a handful of times. The rearrangement uses TRBV28 and TRBJ2-5; 12 bases are a match to TRBD2. This CDR3 has 19 amino acids. The germline V gene encodes CDR1 MDHEN and CDR2 SYDVKM. J was trimmed by 1 base and V by 3 bases; bases with no gene match: 12. CDR3: CASSLGATSGRGGQETQYF. DNA for the CDR3: TGTGCCAGCAGTTTGGGTGCGACTAGCGGGAGAGGGGGCCAAGAGACCCAGTACTTC.

This clonotype was observed a few times. The chain uses TRBV7-2 and TRBJ2-3; D is unresolved. CDR1 SGHTA and CDR2 FQGNSA come from the germline V gene. V gave up 2 bases and J gave up 2 bases, with 8 bases separating them. The CDR3 sequence is 14 residues long. CDR3 sequence: CASSLRFATDTQYF. The CDR3 DNA reads TGTGCCAGCAGCTTACGGTTCGCCACAGATACGCAGTATTTT.

There are many counts of this clonotype. The V call is TRBV27, the J call TRBJ2-7, with TRBD1 matching over 8 bases. V shed 2 bases, J shed 7 bases, and the junction held 7 bases outside the gene matches. This CDR3 is 14 amino acids long. The germline V gene encodes CDR1 MNHEY and CDR2 SMNVEV (reference sequence). The CDR3 region is CASSLQGAPTEQYF. The CDR3, as DNA: TGTGCCAGCAGTTTACAGGGGGCGCCGACTGAGCAGTACTTC.

This clonotype has just a few counts. The V and J genes are TRBV6-5 and TRBJ1-1; D unclear. V lost 2 bases and J lost 1, with 5 bases in between. Germline-derived CDR1 and CDR2 are MNHEY and SVGAGI. The CDR3 is 13 residues long. The CDR3 region is CASSYLKNTEAFF. DNA of the CDR3: TGTGCCAGCAGTTACCTTAAGAACACTGAAGCTTTCTTT.

There are a few counts of this clonotype. The chain is built from TRBV20-1 and TRBJ2-5, with D unclear. V lost 0 bases to trimming and J lost 2 bases, with 7 bases between them. Germline V CDR1 and CDR2: DFQATT, SNEGSKA (reference sequence). The CDR3 has 13 residues. The CDR3 spells CSAREGWQETQYF. The CDR3 bases are TGCAGTGCTAGAGAGGGCTGGCAAGAGACCCAGTACTTC.

The chain carries TRBV29-1 and TRBJ1-2; D may be TRBD1 (5 bases). The germline CDR1 and CDR2 sequences are SQVTM and ANQGSEA. Trimming stripped 4 bases from V and 1 base from J, with 13 bases between. CDR3 size: 14 residues. CDR3 protein: CSVGGAGRNYGYTF. The CDR3 DNA reads as TGCAGCGTTGGTGGGGCGGGGCGTAACTATGGCTACACCTTC.

This clonotype was observed many times. An end of the junction does not agree with germline; a read error may underlie this. The J gene is TRBJ2-5, the V gene TRBV5-1; TRBD2 is a possible D gene (5 bases). CDR3 length: 13 residues. Per germline, CDR1 SGHRS and CDR2 YFSETQ. CDR3 coding DNA: TGTGCCAGCAGTTTCGGGGTACAAGAGACCCAGTACTTC. Its translation is CASSFGVQETQYF.

The chain recombines TRBV5-6 with TRBJ1-1, with 8 bases lining up with TRBD1. The CDR3 has 15 residues. Germline values: CDR1 SGHDT, CDR2 YYEEEE. With 7 bases clipped from V and 4 bases from J, the junction kept 12 bases outside the gene matches. CDR3 residues: CASFGRRQGLTEAFF. The CDR3 DNA is TGTGCCAGCTTCGGCAGGAGACAGGGGCTCACTGAAGCTTTCTTT.

The chain has TRBV5-6 and TRBJ2-1; no reliable D call. CDR1 and CDR2 from the germline V gene are SGHDT and YYEEEE. The CDR3 has 15 amino acids. V lost 2 bases and J 8 bases, leaving 17 bases between the germline ends. CDR3 sequence reads: CASSLAVGWKDEQFF. Here the CDR3 DNA reads TGTGCCAGCAGCTTAGCCGTGGGGTGGAAGGATGAGCAGTTCTTC.